A selection of T cell receptor beta chains follows, all from one sample in a study of PD-1 blockade in classical Hodgkin lymphoma. The table came from immunoSEQ multiplex PCR; TCRdb's copy has only in-frame clones and leaves some out. In the table there are 35,000 or so clones, just over 75% of which are singletons. The material sequenced was peripheral blood mononuclear cells (PBMCs), taken before the second cycle of nivolumab. These receptor sequences come from a human donor with classical Hodgkin lymphoma. The CDR3 runs from the conserved cysteine through the conserved F or W. D genes are given only for firm matches. Clone size is stated in some rows and not others, as once, few, many or a class when expanded.

d_call j_call v_call clone_size cdr3_nt cdr3_aa
TRBD2 TRBJ2-1 TRBV5-1 few TGCGCCAGCAGCCCAGGAGACCTCGGGACTAGCCGGGAGCAGTTCTTC CASSPGDLGTSREQFF
NA TRBJ2-3 TRBV30 NA TGTGCCTGGAGTACAGGGTCAACAGATACGCAGTATTTT CAWSTGSTDTQYF
NA TRBJ2-1 TRBV7-9 few TGTGCCAGCAGCTTAAGGAACTACAATGAGCAGTTCTTC CASSLRNYNEQFF
NA TRBJ2-6 TRBV6-1 once TGTGCCAGCAGTGAGAATACTCCCGGGGCCAACGTCCTGACTTTC CASSENTPGANVLTF
NA TRBJ2-5 TRBV29-1 NA TGCAGCGCTTACGCACAGCTCCCCATCCAAGAGACCCAGTACTTC CSAYAQLPIQETQYF
NA TRBJ2-5 TRBV5-4 NA TGTGCCAGCAGCTTGCCGTACCAAGAGACCCAGTACTTC CASSLPYQETQYF
TRBD2 TRBJ2-3 TRBV9 NA TGTGCCAGCAGCGGGACTAGCGGGGCAACAGATACGCAGTATTTT CASSGTSGATDTQYF
TRBD1 TRBJ2-5 TRBV29-1 NA TGCAGCGCCCGCGATCTGGGACAGCAAGAGACCCAGTACTTC CSARDLGQQETQYF
NA TRBJ1-2 TRBV6-6 NA TGTGCCAGCAGCCAGGCTCCTGGTGGCTACACCTTC CASSQAPGGYTF
NA TRBJ1-5 TRBV7-9 few TGTGCCAGCACCTGGGACTCCCCTGGCGATCAGCCCCAGCATTTT CASTWDSPGDQPQHF
NA TRBJ1-4 TRBV7-2 NA TGTGCCAGCAGCTTGGGCGGAACCGATGAAAAACTGTTTTTT CASSLGGTDEKLFF
TRBD2 TRBJ2-3 TRBV2 NA TGTGCCAGCGAGGCTAGCGGAAGCACAGATACGCAGTATTTT CASEASGSTDTQYF
NA TRBJ1-2 TRBV15 NA TGTGCCACCAGCAGAGGGGGGGCAGTCGGCAACTATGGCTACACCTTC CATSRGGAVGNYGYTF
NA TRBJ2-7 TRBV7-2 NA TGTGCCAGCAGCCCCTTTGGGGGACCTAGCTCCTACGAGCAGTACTTC CASSPFGGPSSYEQYF
NA TRBJ1-3 TRBV11-2 NA TGTGCCAGCAGCCGACAGACCTCTGGAAACACCATATATTTT CASSRQTSGNTIYF
NA TRBJ2-1 TRBV21-1 NA TGTGCCAGCAGCAAAAAGGGGCCCCCCGACAGTTCCTACAATGAGCAGTTCTTC CASSKKGPPDSSYNEQFF
NA TRBJ2-6 TRBV4-3 NA TGCGCCAGCAGCCAAGATAGGAGTAGACATGGGGCCAACGTCCTGACTTTC CASSQDRSRHGANVLTF
TRBD1 TRBJ1-2 TRBV6-1 few TGTGCCAGCAGTGCTACAGGGGAAGGGAGGGGCTACACCTTC CASSATGEGRGYTF
NA TRBJ1-1 TRBV6-1 few TGTGCCAGCAGTGAAGAGCCAGGGGTAACTGAAGCTTTCTTT CASSEEPGVTEAFF
TRBD1 TRBJ2-5 TRBV2 NA TGTGCCAGCATCCGGGACAGGGGATTAGGGGGAGAGACCCAGTACTTC CASIRDRGLGGETQYF
NA TRBJ1-5 TRBV2 NA TGTGCCAGCAGTAACCTAGTGGTTAGCAATCAGCCCCAGCATTTT CASSNLVVSNQPQHF
TRBD1 TRBJ1-5 TRBV19 NA TGTGCCAGTAGACCACAGGGGAAGGATCAGCCCCAGCATTTT CASRPQGKDQPQHF
NA TRBJ2-7 TRBV12-1 NA TGTGCCAGCAGCTTTAAAGGTCTTCACTCCTACGAGCAGTACTTC CASSFKGLHSYEQYF
NA TRBJ2-6 TRBV7-2 NA TGTGCCAGCAGCCTGGGGGGGGCCAACGTCCTGACTTTC CASSLGGANVLTF
NA TRBJ2-2 TRBV19 once TGTGCCAGTAGAATACTATCAGGGGTCACCGGGGAGCTGTTTTTT CASRILSGVTGELFF
NA TRBJ1-1 TRBV4-1 NA TGCGCCAGCAGCCCAATACAGGGCTCGGGGGGGAACACTGAAGCTTTCTTT CASSPIQGSGGNTEAFF
NA TRBJ2-7 TRBV5-1 NA TGCGCCAGCAGCTTGGGGAGGGGATCGGACTACGAGCAGTACTTC CASSLGRGSDYEQYF
TRBD1 TRBJ2-2 TRBV5-1 few TGCGCCAGCAGCTTCGGACAGGTTGAAGCCGGGGAGCTGTTTTTT CASSFGQVEAGELFF
NA TRBJ2-7 TRBV9 NA TGTGCCAGCAGCCCGAGTTGGAGGCCAATATACGAGCAGTACTTC CASSPSWRPIYEQYF
NA TRBJ1-1 TRBV18 NA TGTGCCAGCTCACCCCCCCCGAGAACTGAAGCTTTCTTT CASSPPPRTEAFF
NA TRBJ2-1 TRBV10-3 NA TGTGCCATCAGTGGGCTGGCCGAGGGCGTACTTAGGGATGAGCAGTTCTTC CAISGLAEGVLRDEQFF
NA TRBJ1-1 TRBV7-9 NA TGTGCCAGCAGCTTACTAACGGAGAACACTGAAGCTTTCTTT CASSLLTENTEAFF
TRBD2 TRBJ2-7 TRBV2 NA TGTGCCAGCAGTAGCGGGGGGGTGTCCTACGAGCAGTACTTC CASSSGGVSYEQYF
NA TRBJ1-5 TRBV19 NA TGTGCCAGTAGTTCTCTAACTAGGAGCAATCAGCCCCAGCATTTT CASSSLTRSNQPQHF
NA TRBJ1-5 TRBV12-5 NA TGTGCTAAGGAACTGGGGGTGGGCAATCAGCCCCAGCATTTT CAKELGVGNQPQHF
NA TRBJ2-4 TRBV27 once TGTGCCAGCAGGCCTCAATGGGGCAAAAACATTCAGTACTTC CASRPQWGKNIQYF
NA TRBJ1-4 TRBV15 NA TGTGCCACCAGCGGCCGAGGGGGGGCTAATGAAAAACTGTTTTTT CATSGRGGANEKLFF
NA TRBJ2-3 TRBV10-2 few TGCGCCAGCAGTGGGCACCTAGCAGGGGATACGCAGTATTTT CASSGHLAGDTQYF
TRBD2 TRBJ2-1 TRBV4-3 NA TGCGCCAGCAGCCGAGGGACCGGGGGGGCACATGAGCAGTTCTTC CASSRGTGGAHEQFF
NA TRBJ1-5 TRBV2 once TGTGCCAGCAGTGAACGGTCAGGGGAAGGTACTCAGCCCCAGCATTTT CASSERSGEGTQPQHF
TRBD1 TRBJ2-3 TRBV2 NA TGTGCCAGCAGTTCCCGGGACAGGGGAACAGATACGCAGTATTTT CASSSRDRGTDTQYF
TRBD2 TRBJ2-7 TRBV10-3 NA TGTGCCATCAGTGAGTCTCAAAGGCGGGGGGGGACCTACGAGCAGTACTTC CAISESQRRGGTYEQYF
NA TRBJ1-2 TRBV6-5 few TGTGCCAGCACCGGAGGATCCACTAACTATGGCTACACCTTC CASTGGSTNYGYTF